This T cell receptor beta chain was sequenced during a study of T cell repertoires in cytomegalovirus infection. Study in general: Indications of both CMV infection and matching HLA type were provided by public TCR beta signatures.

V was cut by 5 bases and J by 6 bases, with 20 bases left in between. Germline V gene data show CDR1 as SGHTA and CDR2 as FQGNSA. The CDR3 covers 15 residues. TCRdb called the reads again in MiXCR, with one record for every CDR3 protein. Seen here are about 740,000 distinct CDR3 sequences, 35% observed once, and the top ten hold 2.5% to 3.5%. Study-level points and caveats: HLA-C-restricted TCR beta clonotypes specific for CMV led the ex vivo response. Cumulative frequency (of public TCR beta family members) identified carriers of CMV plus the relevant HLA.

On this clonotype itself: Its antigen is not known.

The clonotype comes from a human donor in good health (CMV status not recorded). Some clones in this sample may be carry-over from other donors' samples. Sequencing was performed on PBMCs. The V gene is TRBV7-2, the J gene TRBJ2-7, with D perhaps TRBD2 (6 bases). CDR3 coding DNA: TGTGCCAGCAGCCCTCTGACTAGAAAGGCTAGCGAGCAGTACTTC. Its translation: CASSPLTRKASEQYF.